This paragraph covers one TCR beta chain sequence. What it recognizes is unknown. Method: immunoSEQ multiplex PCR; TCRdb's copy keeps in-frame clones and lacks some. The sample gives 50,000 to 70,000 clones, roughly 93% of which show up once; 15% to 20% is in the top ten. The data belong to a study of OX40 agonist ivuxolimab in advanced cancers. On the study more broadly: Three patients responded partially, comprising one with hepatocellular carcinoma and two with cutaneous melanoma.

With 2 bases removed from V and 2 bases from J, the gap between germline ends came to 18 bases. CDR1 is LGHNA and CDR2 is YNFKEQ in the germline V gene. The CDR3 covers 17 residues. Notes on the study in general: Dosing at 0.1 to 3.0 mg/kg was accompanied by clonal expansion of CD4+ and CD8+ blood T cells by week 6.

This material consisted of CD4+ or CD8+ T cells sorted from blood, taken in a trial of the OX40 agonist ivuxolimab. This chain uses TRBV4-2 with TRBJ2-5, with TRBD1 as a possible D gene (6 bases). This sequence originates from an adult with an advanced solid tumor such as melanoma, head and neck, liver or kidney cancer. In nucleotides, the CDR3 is TGTGCCAGCAGCCAAAAACCGGGACAAAGGAAACAAGAGACCCAGTACTTC. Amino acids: CASSQKPGQRKQETQYF.